The entry below gives a single T cell receptor beta chain sequence along with its context. This clone occurred a few times. Its antigen is currently not known. One end of the junction is discordant with germline, which a read error may explain. TCR beta CDR3 regions were sequenced from DNA using the immunoSEQ Assay. From the authors' description of their analysis: To compute T cell density, TCR beta template counts were normalized to usable DNA, which was estimated by amplifying housekeeping genes. The preseqR package was used to estimate richness by extrapolating to 400,000 templates for PBMC samples and to 120,000 templates for tissue samples. Clonality was calculated as one minus Pielou's evenness. Differential abundance testing on productive amino-acid clonotypes, with a minimum total count of 5 and an alpha of 0.1, was used to identify tissue-enriched TCRs. The Jaccard Index and the Morisita Overlap Index were used to quantify repertoire overlap between compartments. GLIPH grouped TCR beta CDR3s together with public tetramer-defined viral CDR3s, and a viral motif had to include at least three viral sequences and show V-gene enrichment. TCRdb re-hosts the immuneACCESS table, in-frame sequences only. Its copies lack some clones; in the studies checked, an unresolved V gene accounts for under half of them, and the cause for the rest is not known. For V, J and clone size, that table is used; D and trimming come from the DNA. For this sample the table gives 2,500 to 3,000 clones, of which under 30% were detected only once. Of the sample, 14% falls within the top ten clones.

The data are from a study of T cells in localized non-small cell lung cancer (TCRdb year 2020). Regarding the complete study: The study examined T cell repertoires in under 300 patients with early-stage NSCLC and compared tumors with uninvolved tumor-adjacent lungs. The cohort consisted of 200 to 300 treatment-naive NSCLC patients whose localized lung tumors had been resected. NSCLC patients had a mean age of roughly 69 years, and 129 were male and about 110 female.

General study outcomes and caveats: Of the top 100 tumor clones, a median of 57 were detected in paired uninvolved adjacent lung; under 30 were also among that lung's top 100. Because multi-region tumor sequencing was not done, intratumor heterogeneity could not be ruled out. Since the design was exploratory, TCR variables were selected using unadjusted p-values with no false-discovery rate correction. Higher T cell density in blood was associated with longer overall survival, whereas higher clonality in adjacent lung was associated with shorter survival. Uninvolved tumor-adjacent lung showed the highest T cell clonality, higher than tumor, which suggests more focused antigenic responses in the uninvolved tumor-adjacent lung.

The germline V gene sets CDR1 to MNHGY and CDR2 to SAAAGT. Including cysteine and phenylalanine, the CDR3 has 19 amino acids. Left in the record is the CDR3 DNA by itself, 57 bases read in frame from the first base. At diagnosis, peripheral blood, uninvolved tumor-adjacent lung and tumor were collected and were preserved as a mix of fresh-frozen and FFPE material. This sample comprised lung tumor tissue, obtained before any cancer treatment. The receptor's source is a woman aged 35 to 70 with stage III lung adenocarcinoma. The chain was built from TRBV6-8 and TRBJ2-6, and TRBD1 aligns with 7 junction nucleotides. The DNA sequence is as follows: TGTGCCATCAGTGGACGGACAGGACTGGGATCCTCTGGGGCCAACGTCCTGACTTTC. The encoded protein is CAISGRTGLGSSGANVLTF.